The 2 T cell receptor beta chains listed next were all sequenced from one sample in a study of naive and memory T cell subsets. Broader study findings: Especially in CD8 cells, naive repertoires contained a few larger clonotypes, possibly CD45RA-re-expressing memory cells.

Two oligonucleotides, mixed equimolar, formed the beta constant-region primer covering TRBC1 and TRBC2. Ligated cDNA was amplified by four rounds of PCR with nested alpha and beta constant-region primers and SP2. TCRdb reprocessed the UMI-ligation and nested PCR reads via MiXCR and lists one record per CDR3 protein. Of about 99,000 distinct CDR3 sequences in the sample, about 14% were seen once. Their recognized antigens are unknown. Sequenced material: naive CD8+ T cells from blood. All receptors come from a human donor in good health.

This clonotype was found a few times. This chain links TRBV13 with TRBJ2-5; D is unresolved. This CDR3 is built from 13 residues. The V gene lost 5 bases and the J gene lost 1 base, with 8 bases spanning the gap. The germline gives CDR1 PRHDT, CDR2 FYEKMQ (reference sequence). The CDR3 coding sequence is TGTGCCAGCAGCCCGGCCCGCCAAGAGACCCAGTACTTC. Protein: CASSPARQETQYF. The variable domain in full, completed from reference TRBV13 and TRBJ2-5, reads AAGVIQSPRHLIKEKRETATLKCYPIPRHDTVYWYQQGPGQDPQFLISFYEKMQSDKGSIPDRFSAQQFSDYHSELNMSSLELGDSALYFCASSPARQETQYFGPGTRLLVL.

The chain joins TRBV19 to TRBJ2-1, with 7 bases fitting TRBD2. CDR1 LNHDA and CDR2 SQIVND come from the germline V gene (reference sequence). After removal of 5 bases from V and 4 bases from J, the junction contained 5 bases not matched to a gene. The CDR3 totals 14 residues. The CDR3 DNA reads TGTGCCAGTAGTGAGTGGGGGGGATACAATGAGCAGTTCTTC. The encoded protein is CASSEWGGYNEQFF.